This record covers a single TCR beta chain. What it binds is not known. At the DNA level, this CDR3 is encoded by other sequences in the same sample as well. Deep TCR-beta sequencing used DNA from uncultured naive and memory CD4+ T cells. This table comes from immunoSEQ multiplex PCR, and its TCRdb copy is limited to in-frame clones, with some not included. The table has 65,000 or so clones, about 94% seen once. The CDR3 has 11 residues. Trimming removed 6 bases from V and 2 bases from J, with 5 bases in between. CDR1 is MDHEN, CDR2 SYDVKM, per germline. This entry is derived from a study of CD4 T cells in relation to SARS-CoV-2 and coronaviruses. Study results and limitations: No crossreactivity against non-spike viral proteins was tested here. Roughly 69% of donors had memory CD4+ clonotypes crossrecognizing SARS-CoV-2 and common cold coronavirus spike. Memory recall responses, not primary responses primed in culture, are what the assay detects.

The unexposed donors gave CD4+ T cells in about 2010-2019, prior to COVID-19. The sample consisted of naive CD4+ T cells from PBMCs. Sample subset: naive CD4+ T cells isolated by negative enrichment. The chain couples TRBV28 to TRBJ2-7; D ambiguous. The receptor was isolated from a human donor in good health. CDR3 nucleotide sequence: TGTGCCAGCAGGGGCCCCTACGAGCAGTACTTC. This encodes CASRGPYEQYF.